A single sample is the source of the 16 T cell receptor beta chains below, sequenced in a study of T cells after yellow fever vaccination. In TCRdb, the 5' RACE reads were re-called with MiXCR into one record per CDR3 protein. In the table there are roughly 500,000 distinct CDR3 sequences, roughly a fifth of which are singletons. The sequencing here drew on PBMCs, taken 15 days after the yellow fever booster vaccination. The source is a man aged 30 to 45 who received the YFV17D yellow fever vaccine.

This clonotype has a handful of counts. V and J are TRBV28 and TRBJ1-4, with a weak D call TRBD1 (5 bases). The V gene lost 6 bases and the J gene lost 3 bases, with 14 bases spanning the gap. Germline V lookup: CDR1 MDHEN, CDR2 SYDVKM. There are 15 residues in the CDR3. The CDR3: CASSHRRLSNEKLFF. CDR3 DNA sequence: TGTGCCAGCAGCCACAGGAGGTTATCTAATGAAAAACTGTTTTTT.

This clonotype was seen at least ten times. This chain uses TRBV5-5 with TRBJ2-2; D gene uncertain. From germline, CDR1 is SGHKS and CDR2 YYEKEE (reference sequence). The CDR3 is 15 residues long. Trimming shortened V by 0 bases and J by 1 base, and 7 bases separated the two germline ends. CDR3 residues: CASSLAGQNTGELFF. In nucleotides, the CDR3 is TGTGCCAGCAGCTTGGCAGGCCAGAACACCGGGGAGCTGTTTTTT.

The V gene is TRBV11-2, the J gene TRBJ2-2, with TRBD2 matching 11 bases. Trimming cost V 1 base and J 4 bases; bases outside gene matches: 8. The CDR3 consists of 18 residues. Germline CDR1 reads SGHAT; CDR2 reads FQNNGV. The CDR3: CASSLGRGLAALTGELFF. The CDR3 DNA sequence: TGTGCCAGCAGCTTAGGGAGGGGACTAGCGGCCCTCACCGGGGAGCTGTTTTTT.

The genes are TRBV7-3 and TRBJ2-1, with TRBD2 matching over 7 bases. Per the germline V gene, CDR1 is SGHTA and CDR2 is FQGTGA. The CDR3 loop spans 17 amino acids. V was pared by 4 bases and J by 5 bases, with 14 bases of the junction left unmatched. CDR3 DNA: TGTGCCAGCAGCTCACAACTATTGGGACTACCCAACAATGAGCAGTTCTTC. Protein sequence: CASSSQLLGLPNNEQFF.

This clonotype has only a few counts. The CDR3 loop reads CASSSLAGAADTQYF. DNA for the CDR3: TGTGCCAGCAGCTCTCTAGCGGGAGCCGCAGATACGCAGTATTTT. The chain is built from TRBV7-2 and TRBJ2-3; TRBD2 agrees at 10 bases. From germline, CDR1 is SGHTA and CDR2 FQGNSA. The CDR3 extends over 15 amino acids. V gave up 4 bases and J gave up 4 bases; unmatched junction bases: 5.

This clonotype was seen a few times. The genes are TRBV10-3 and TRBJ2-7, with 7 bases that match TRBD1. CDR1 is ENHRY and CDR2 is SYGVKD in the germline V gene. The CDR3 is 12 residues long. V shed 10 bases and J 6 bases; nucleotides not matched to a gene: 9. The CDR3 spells CASLSTGTEQYF. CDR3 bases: TGTGCCAGCCTTTCGACAGGGACCGAGCAGTACTTC.

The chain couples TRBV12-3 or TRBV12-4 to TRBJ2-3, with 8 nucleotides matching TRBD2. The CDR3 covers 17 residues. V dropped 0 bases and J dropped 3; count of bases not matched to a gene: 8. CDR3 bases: TGTGCCAGCAGTTTAGCGACTGTGGTAGCGGGGACAGATACGCAGTATTTT. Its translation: CASSLATVVAGTDTQYF.

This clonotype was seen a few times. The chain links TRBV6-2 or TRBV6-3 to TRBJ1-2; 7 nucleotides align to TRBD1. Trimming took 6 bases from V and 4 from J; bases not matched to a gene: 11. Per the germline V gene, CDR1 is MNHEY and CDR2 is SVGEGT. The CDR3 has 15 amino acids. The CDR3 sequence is CASRGKVGQTYGYTF. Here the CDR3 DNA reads TGTGCCAGCAGGGGTAAAGTGGGACAGACCTATGGCTACACCTTC.

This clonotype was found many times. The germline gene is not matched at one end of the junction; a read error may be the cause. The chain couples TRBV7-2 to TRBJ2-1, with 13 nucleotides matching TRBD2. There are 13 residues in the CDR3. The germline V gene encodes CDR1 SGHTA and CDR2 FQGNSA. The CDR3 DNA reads TGTGCCAGCAGCTTAGGTATCGGGACTAGCGGGATCTTC. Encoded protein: CASSLGIGTSGIF.

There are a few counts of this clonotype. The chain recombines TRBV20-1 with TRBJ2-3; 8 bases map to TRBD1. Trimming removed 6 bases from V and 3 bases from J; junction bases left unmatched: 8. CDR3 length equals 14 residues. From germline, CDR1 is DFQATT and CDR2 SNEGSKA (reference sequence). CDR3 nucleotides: TGCAGTGCCCCCTCAGGGGGCACGACAGATACGCAGTATTTT. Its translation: CSAPSGGTTDTQYF.

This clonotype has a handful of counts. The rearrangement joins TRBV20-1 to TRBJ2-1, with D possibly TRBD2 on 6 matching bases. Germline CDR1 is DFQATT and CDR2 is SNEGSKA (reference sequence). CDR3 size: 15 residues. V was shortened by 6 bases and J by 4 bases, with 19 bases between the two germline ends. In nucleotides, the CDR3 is TGCAGTGCCACAGAGAGGGTAGCGGATTACAATGAGCAGTTCTTC. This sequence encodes CSATERVADYNEQFF.

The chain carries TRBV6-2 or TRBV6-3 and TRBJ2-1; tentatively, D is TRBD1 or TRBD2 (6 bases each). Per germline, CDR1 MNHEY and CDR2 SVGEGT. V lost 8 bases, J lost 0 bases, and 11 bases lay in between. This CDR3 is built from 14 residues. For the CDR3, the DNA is TGTGCCAGCCTAGGGGGGACCTCCTACAATGAGCAGTTCTTC. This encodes CASLGGTSYNEQFF.

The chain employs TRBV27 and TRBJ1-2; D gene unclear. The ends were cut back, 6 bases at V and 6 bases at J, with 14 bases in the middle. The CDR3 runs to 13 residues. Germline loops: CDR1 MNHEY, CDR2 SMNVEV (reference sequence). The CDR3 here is CASSPSGINGYTF. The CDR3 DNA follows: TGTGCCAGCAGCCCGAGCGGGATCAATGGCTACACCTTC.

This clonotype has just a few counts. The CDR3 protein is CASSLVDRGETQYF. The DNA for the CDR3 is TGTGCCAGCAGCTTGGTGGACAGGGGAGAGACCCAGTACTTC. The chain combines TRBV7-9 with TRBJ2-5; 9 positions match TRBD1. Losses at the gene ends were 3 bases for V and 4 bases for J; bases not matched to a gene: 3. Germline V gives CDR1 SEHNR, CDR2 FQNEAQ (reference sequence). This CDR3 is built from 14 residues.

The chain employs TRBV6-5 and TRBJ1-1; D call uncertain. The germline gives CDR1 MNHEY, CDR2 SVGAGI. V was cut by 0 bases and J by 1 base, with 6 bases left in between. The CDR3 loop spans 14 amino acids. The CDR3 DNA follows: TGTGCCAGCAGTTACTCGGTTACGAACACTGAAGCTTTCTTT. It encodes CASSYSVTNTEAFF.

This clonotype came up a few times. The CDR3 loop reads CASSLWGPNYGYTF. The CDR3 coding sequence is TGTGCCAGCAGTTTATGGGGACCGAACTATGGCTACACCTTC. The chain is built from TRBV12-3 or TRBV12-4 and TRBJ1-2; perhaps TRBD1 as D (5 bases). V lost 2 bases to trimming and J lost 2 bases, with 9 bases between them. The CDR3 is 14 residues long.